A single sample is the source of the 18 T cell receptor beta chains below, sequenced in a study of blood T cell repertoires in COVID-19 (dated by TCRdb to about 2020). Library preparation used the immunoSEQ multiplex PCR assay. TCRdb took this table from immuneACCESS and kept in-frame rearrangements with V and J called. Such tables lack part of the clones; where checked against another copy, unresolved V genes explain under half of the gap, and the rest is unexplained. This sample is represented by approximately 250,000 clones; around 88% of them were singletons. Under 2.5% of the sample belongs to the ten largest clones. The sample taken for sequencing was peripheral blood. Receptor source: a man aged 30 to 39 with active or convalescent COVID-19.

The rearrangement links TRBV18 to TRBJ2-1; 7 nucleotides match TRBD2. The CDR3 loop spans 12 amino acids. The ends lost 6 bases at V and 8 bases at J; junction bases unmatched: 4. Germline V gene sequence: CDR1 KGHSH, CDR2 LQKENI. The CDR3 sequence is CASSGGVDEQFF. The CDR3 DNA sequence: TGTGCCAGCTCTGGGGGGGTTGATGAGCAGTTCTTC.

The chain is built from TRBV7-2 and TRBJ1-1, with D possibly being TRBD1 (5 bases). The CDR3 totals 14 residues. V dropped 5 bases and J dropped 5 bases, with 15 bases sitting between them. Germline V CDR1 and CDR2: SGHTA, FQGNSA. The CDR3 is CASSLYGGGTEAFF. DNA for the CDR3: TGTGCCAGCAGCCTATACGGGGGTGGAACTGAAGCTTTCTTT.

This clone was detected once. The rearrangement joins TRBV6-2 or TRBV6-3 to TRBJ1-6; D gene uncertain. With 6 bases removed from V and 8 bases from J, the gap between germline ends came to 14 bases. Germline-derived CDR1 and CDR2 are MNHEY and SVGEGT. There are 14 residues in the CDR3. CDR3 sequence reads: CASSGLFFDSPLHF. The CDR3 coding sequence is TGTGCCAGCAGCGGCTTATTCTTCGATTCACCCCTCCACTTT.

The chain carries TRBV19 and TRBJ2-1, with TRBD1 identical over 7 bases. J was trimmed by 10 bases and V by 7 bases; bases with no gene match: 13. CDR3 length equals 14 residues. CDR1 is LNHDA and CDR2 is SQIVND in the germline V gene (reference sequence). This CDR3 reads CASNRGQNTMEQFF. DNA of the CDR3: TGTGCCAGTAACAGGGGTCAAAATACAATGGAGCAGTTCTTC.

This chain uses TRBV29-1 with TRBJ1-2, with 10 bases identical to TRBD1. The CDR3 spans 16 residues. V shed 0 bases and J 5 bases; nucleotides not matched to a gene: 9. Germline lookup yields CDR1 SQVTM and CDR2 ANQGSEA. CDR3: CSVEDRFRDRGYGYTF. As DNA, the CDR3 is TGCAGCGTTGAAGATCGGTTCAGGGACAGGGGATATGGCTACACCTTC.

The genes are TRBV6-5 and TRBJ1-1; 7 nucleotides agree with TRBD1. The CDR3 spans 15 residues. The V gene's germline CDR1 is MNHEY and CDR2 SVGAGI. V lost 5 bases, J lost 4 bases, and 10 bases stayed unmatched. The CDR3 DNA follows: TGTGCCAGCAGTCAACTTAGGGACAGATCCACTGAAGCTTTCTTT. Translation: CASSQLRDRSTEAFF.

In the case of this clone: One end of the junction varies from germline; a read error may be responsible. CDR3 nucleotides: TGTGCCAGCAGTCACTCCTCTAGCGGGGGGGCGGATGAGCAGTTCTTC. Its protein is CASSHSSSGGADEQFF. The chain combines TRBV6-6 with TRBJ2-1, with 12 bases lining up with TRBD2. Germline values: CDR1 MNHNY, CDR2 SVGAGI (reference sequence). This CDR3 comprises 16 residues.

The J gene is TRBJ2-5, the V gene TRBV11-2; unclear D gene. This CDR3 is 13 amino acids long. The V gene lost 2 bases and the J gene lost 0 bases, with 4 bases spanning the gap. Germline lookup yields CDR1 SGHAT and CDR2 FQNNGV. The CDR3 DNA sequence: TGTGCCAGCAGCTTAAACTACCAAGAGACCCAGTACTTC. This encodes CASSLNYQETQYF.

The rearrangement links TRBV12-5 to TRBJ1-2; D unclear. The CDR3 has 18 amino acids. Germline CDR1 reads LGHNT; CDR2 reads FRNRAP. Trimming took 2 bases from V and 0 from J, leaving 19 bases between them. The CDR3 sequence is CASGLLIREAAANYGYTF. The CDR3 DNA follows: TGTGCTAGTGGTTTGCTTATCCGGGAAGCAGCTGCTAACTATGGCTACACCTTC. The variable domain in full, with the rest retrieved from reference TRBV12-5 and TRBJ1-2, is DARVTQTPRHKVTEMGQEVTMRCQPILGHNTVFWYRQTMMQGLELLAYFRNRAPLDDSGMPKDRFSAEMPDATLATLKIQPSEPRDSAVYFCASGLLIREAAANYGYTFGSGTRLTVV.

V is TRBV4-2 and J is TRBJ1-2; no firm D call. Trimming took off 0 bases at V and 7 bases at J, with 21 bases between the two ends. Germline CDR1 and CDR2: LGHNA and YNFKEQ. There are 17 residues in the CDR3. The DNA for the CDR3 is TGTGCCAGCAGCCAAGATCAGTGGAGCAGTCTAACAATTGGCTACACCTTC. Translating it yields CASSQDQWSSLTIGYTF.

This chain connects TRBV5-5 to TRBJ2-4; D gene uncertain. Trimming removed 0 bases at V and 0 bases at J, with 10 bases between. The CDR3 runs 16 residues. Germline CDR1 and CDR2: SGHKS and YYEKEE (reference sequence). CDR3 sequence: CASSLALQLAKNIQYF. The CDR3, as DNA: TGTGCCAGCAGCTTGGCGCTGCAACTAGCCAAAAACATTCAGTACTTC. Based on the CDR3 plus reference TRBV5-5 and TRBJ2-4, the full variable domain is DAGVTQSPTHLIKTRGQQVTLRCSPISGHKSVSWYQQVLGQGPQFIFQYYEKEERGRGNFPDRFSARQFPNYSSELNVNALLLGDSALYLCASSLALQLAKNIQYFGAGTRLSVL.

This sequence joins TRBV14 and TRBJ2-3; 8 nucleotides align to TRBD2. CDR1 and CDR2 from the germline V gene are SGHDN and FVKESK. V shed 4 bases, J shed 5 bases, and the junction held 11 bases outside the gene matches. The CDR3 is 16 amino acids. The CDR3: CASSRRFGGAQDTQYF. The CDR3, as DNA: TGTGCCAGCAGCCGGCGGTTCGGGGGGGCCCAAGATACGCAGTATTTT.

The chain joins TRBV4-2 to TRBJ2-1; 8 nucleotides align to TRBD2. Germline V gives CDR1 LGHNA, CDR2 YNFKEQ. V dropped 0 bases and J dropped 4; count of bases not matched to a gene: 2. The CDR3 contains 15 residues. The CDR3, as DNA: TGTGCCAGCAGCCAAGATGGCGGGGGGTACAATGAGCAGTTCTTC. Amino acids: CASSQDGGGYNEQFF.

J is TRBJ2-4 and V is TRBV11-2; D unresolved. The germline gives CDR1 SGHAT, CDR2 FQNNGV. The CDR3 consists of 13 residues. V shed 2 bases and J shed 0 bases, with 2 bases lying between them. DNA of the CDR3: TGTGCCAGCAGCTTACTAGCCAAAAACATTCAGTACTTC. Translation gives CASSLLAKNIQYF.

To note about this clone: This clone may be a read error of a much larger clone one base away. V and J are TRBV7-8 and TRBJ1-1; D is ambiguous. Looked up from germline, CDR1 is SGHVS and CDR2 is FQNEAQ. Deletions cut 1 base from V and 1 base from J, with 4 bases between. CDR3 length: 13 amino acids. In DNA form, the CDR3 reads TGTGCCAGCAGCTTAGGCAGGAACACTGAAGCTTTCTTT. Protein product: CASSLGRNTEAFF.

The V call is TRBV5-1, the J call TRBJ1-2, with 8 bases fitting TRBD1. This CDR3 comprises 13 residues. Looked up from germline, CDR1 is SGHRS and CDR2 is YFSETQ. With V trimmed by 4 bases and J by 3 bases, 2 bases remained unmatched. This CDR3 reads CASSAGGDYGYTF. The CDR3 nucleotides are TGCGCCAGCAGCGCAGGGGGCGACTATGGCTACACCTTC.

CDR3 in DNA: TGTGCCAGCACCAGGGGGCAGAATGGCTACACCTTC. Amino acid sequence: CASTRGQNGYTF. The gene calls are TRBV6-5 and TRBJ1-2; 8 bases match TRBD1. Unmatched junction bases numbered 4, after V lost 7 bases and J lost 6 bases. Germline CDR1 MNHEY, CDR2 SVGAGI. The CDR3 has 12 residues.

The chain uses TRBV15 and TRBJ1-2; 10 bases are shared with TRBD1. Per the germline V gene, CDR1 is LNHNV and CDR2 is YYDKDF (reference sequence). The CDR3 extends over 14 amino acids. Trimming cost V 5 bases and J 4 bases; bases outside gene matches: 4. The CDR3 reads CATSQDRGIYGYTF. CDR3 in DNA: TGTGCCACCAGCCAGGACAGGGGGATCTATGGCTACACCTTC.